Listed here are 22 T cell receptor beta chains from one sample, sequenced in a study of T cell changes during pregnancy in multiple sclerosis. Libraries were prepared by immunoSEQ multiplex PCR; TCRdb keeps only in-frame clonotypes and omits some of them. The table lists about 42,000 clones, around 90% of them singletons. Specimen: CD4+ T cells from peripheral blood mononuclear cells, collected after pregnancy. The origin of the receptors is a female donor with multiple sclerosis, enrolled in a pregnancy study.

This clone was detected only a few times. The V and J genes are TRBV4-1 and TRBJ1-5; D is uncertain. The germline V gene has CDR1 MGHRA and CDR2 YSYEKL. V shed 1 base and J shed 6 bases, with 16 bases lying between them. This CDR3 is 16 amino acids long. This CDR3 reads CASSQVVGGGSQPQHF. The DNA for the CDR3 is TGCGCCAGCAGCCAAGTGGTAGGAGGAGGGAGTCAGCCCCAGCATTTT.

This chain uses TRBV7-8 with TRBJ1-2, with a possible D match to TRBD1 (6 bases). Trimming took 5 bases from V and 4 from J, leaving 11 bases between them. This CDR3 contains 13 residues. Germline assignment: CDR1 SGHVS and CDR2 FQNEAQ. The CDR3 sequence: CASSLQGPYGYTF. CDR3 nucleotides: TGTGCCAGCAGCCTACAGGGTCCCTATGGCTACACCTTC.

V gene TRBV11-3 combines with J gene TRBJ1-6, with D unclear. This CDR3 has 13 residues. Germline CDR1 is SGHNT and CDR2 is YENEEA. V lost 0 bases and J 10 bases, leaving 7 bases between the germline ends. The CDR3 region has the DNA TGTGCCAGCAGCTTAGACAGGCACTCACCCCTCCACTTT. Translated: CASSLDRHSPLHF.

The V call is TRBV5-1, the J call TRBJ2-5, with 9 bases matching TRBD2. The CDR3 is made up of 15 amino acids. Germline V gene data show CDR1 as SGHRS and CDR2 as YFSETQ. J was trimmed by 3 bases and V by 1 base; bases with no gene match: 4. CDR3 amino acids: CASSLLAGREETQYF. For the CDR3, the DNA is TGCGCCAGCAGCTTGCTAGCGGGGAGGGAAGAGACCCAGTACTTC.

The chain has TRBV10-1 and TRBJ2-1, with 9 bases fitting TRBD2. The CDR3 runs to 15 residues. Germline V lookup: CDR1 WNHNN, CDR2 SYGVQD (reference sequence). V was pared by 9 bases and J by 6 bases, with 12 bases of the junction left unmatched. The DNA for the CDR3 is TGCGCCAGGTCGTTTAGCGGGGGAAACACCAATGAGCAGTTCTTC. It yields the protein CARSFSGGNTNEQFF.

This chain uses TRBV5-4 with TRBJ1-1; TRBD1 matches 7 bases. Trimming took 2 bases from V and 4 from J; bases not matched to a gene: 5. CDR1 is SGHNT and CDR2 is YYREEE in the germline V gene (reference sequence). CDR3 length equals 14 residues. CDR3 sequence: CASSFSGGVTEAFF. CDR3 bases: TGTGCCAGCAGCTTCTCAGGGGGAGTCACTGAAGCTTTCTTT.

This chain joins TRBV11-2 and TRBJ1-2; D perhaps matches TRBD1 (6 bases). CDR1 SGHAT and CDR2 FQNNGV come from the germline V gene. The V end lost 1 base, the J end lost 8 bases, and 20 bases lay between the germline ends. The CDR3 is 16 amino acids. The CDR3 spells CASSLVGTRGAGGYTF. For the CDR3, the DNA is TGTGCCAGCAGCTTAGTTGGGACCCGGGGGGCGGGCGGCTACACCTTC.

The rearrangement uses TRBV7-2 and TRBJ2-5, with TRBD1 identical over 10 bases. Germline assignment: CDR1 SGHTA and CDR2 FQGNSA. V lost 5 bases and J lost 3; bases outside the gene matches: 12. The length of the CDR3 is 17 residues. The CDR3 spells CASSPRSADRGKETQYF. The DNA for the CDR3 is TGTGCCAGCAGCCCCCGAAGCGCGGACAGGGGGAAAGAGACCCAGTACTTC.

The chain's CDR3 is CASSIVWGLTYEQYF. In DNA form, the CDR3 reads TGTGCCAGTAGTATAGTTTGGGGACTGACCTACGAGCAGTACTTC. V is TRBV19 and J is TRBJ2-7, with TRBD2 as a possible D gene (6 bases). This CDR3 is 15 amino acids long. Germline V lookup: CDR1 LNHDA, CDR2 SQIVND (reference sequence). V lost 1 base and J lost 2, with 12 bases in between.

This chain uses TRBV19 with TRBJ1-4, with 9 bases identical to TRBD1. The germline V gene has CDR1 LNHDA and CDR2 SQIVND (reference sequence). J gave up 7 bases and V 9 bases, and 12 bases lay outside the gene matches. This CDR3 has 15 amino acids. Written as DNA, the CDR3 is TGTGCCAGAGCCCCGCGCCGGGACAGGGCTGAAAAACTGTTTTTT. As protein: CARAPRRDRAEKLFF.

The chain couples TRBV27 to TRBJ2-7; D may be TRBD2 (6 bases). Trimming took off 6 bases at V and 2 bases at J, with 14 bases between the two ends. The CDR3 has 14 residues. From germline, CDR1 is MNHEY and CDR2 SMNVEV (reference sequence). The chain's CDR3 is CASSVTSPPYEQYF. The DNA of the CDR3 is TGTGCCAGCAGCGTCACTAGCCCTCCCTACGAGCAGTACTTC.

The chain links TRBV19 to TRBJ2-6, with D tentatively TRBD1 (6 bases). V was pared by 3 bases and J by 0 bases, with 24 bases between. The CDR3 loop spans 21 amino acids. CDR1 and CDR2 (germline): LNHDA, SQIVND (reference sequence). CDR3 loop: CASSMEDTGTPFGSGANVLTF. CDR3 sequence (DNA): TGTGCCAGTAGTATGGAGGATACAGGGACACCTTTTGGCTCTGGGGCCAACGTCCTGACTTTC. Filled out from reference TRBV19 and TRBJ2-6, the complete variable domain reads DGGITQSPKYLFRKEGQNVTLSCEQNLNHDAMYWYRQDPGQGLRLIYYSQIVNDFQKGDIAEGYSVSREKKESFPLTVTSAQKNPTAFYLCASSMEDTGTPFGSGANVLTFGAGSRLTVL.

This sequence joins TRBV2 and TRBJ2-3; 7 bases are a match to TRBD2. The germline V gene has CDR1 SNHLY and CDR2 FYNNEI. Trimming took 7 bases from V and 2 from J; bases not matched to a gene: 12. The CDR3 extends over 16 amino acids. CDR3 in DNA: TGTGCCAGCATTCCCGAAGGGCGGGGGTTCACAGATACGCAGTATTTT. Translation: CASIPEGRGFTDTQYF.

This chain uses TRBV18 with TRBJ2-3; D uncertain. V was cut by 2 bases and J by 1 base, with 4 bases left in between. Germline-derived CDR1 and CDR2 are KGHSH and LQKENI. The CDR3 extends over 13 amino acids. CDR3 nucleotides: TGTGCCAGCTCACCAGCAGGCACAGATACGCAGTATTTT. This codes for CASSPAGTDTQYF.

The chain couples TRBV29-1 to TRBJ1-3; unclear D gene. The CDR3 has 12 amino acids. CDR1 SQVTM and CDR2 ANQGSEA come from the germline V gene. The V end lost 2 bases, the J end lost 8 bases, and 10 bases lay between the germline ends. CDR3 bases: TGCAGCGTTGAACTGGGGAGAGACACCATATATTTT. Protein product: CSVELGRDTIYF.

The CDR3 sequence: CASSPQRTDTQYF. DNA for the CDR3: TGTGCCAGCAGCCCACAGAGAACAGATACGCAGTATTTT. The chain employs TRBV7-3 and TRBJ2-3, with D unresolved. Germline CDR1 reads SGHTA; CDR2 reads FQGTGA. The CDR3 loop spans 13 amino acids. V shed 5 bases and J shed 3 bases, with 9 bases lying between them.

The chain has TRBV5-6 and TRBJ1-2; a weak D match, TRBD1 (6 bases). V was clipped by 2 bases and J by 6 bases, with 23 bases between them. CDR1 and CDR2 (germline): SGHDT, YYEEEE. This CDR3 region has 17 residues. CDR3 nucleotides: TGTGCCAGCAGCTTATGGGTCAGAGCAGGGGCGGGGGATGGCTACACCTTC. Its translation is CASSLWVRAGAGDGYTF.

CDR3 nucleotides: TGTGCCTGGAGTGTAGGTAACAGCCAAGGAAACACCATATATTTT. As protein: CAWSVGNSQGNTIYF. V gene TRBV30 combines with J gene TRBJ1-3, with D hard to call. Trimming shortened V by 0 bases and J by 4 bases, and 13 bases separated the two germline ends. In germline, CDR1 is GTSNPN, CDR2 SVGIG (reference sequence). This CDR3 is built from 15 residues. Full variable domain (outside the CDR3, taken from reference TRBV30 and TRBJ1-3): SQTIHQWPATLVQPVGSPLSLECTVEGTSNPNLYWYRQAAGRGLQLLFYSVGIGQISSEVPQNLSASRPQDRQFILSSKKLLLSDSGFYLCAWSVGNSQGNTIYFGEGSWLTVV.

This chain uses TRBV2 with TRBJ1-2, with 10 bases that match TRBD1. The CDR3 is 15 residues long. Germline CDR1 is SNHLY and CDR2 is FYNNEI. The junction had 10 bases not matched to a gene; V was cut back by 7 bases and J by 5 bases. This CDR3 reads CASTDWTGGLYGYTF. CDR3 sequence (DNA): TGTGCCAGCACCGACTGGACAGGGGGACTTTATGGCTACACCTTC.

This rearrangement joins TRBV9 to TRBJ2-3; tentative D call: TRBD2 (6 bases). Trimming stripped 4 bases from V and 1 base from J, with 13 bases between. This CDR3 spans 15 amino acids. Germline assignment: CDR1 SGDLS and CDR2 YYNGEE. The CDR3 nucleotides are TGTGCCAGCAGCCCTCAAGCGGGCCGCACAGATACGCAGTATTTT. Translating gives CASSPQAGRTDTQYF.

The CDR3 loop reads CASSSLRRGANTEAFF. For the CDR3, the DNA is TGTGCCAGCAGTTCACTTAGACGGGGGGCGAACACTGAAGCTTTCTTT. This chain uses TRBV27 with TRBJ1-1; a possible D gene is TRBD1 (6 bases). The V end lost 4 bases, the J end lost 1 base, and 16 bases lay between the germline ends. Looked up from germline, CDR1 is MNHEY and CDR2 is SMNVEV (reference sequence). The length of the CDR3 is 16 residues.

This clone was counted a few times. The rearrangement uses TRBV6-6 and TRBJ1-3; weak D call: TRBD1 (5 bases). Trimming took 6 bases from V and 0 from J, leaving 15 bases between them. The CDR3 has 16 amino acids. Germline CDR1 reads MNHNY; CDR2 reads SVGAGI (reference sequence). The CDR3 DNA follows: TGTGCCAGCAGGCCACCACAGGCTTACTCTGGAAACACCATATATTTT. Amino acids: CASRPPQAYSGNTIYF.